This T cell receptor beta chain was found in a study of monozygotic twins with inflammatory bowel disease. The study, taken as a whole, reports: Distinction of different T cell subtypes was not possible. On the inverse Simpson index, IBD patients scored lower for TCRbeta diversity than healthy co-twins.

TCRalpha and TCRbeta cDNA underwent two nested PCRs of around 15 and 9 cycles. TCRdb reworked the 5' RACE reads into one entry per CDR3 protein, no DNA. Its clone listing holds 350,000 to 500,000 distinct CDR3 sequences. Turning to this clonotype: Its antigen is still unknown.

CDR1 and CDR2 (germline): SGHRS, YFSETQ. The CDR3 contains 18 residues. The sample taken for sequencing was blood. This receptor was taken from a human donor with ulcerative colitis or Crohn's disease, or a healthy co-twin of an affected twin (not recorded which). This chain connects TRBV5-1 to TRBJ1-3; checking the TCRdb D call of TRBD1 is not possible without DNA. This CDR3 reads CASSLVPPTGRQRNTIYF.